Reported below is one T cell receptor beta chain. Its antigen is undetermined. Specified time point: newly diagnosed GD, antithyroid drugs for less than 3 months. From RNA extracted from PBMCs, the TCR library was made. The data were obtained in a study of regulatory T cells in long-lasting Graves disease. CDR3 length: 16 amino acids. Germline V gene sequence: CDR1 KGHSH, CDR2 LQKENI. V lost 3 bases, J lost 2 bases, and 16 bases lay in between. Broader study findings: When disease was persistent, TRBV28, TRBJ1-2 and TRBJ2-5 were the favored segments.

Building of the TCR beta libraries involved iRepertoire HTBI primers and Arm-PCR of CDR3 regions. In TCRdb, the multiplex PCR reads were re-called with MiXCR into one record per CDR3 protein. The profile shows hundreds of thousands of distinct CDR3 sequences, 16% of them singletons. These records were also assigned to another study, of T cells in Graves' hyperthyroidism and ophthalmopathy.

This receptor was taken from a woman between 25 and 40 years old with Graves disease. This rearrangement joins TRBV18 to TRBJ1-1; D remains unclear. Specimen: peripheral blood mononuclear cells (PBMCs), collected at new diagnosis, from a patient treated with antithyroid drugs. For the CDR3, the DNA is TGTGCCAGCTCACCCGATACACGAGGGTTCAACACTGAAGCTTTCTTT. It specifies CASSPDTRGFNTEAFF.